This T cell receptor (beta chain) came from a study of blood T cell repertoires in COVID-19. Looking at the study overall: Samples representing acute and convalescent COVID-19 were sourced from the United States, Italy and Spain.

The method was immunoSEQ multiplex PCR; TCRdb's version includes in-frame clones alone and lacks a portion of them. The table records about 55,000 clones, approximately 86% of them present only once. The specimen was peripheral blood. This clonotype originated in a man aged 35-49 years with COVID-19, enrolled during active disease.

In nucleotides, the CDR3 is TGTTCTAGCGGGGGCTCCTACAATGAGCAGTTCTTC. Amino acid sequence: CSSGGSYNEQFF. This chain uses TRBV9 with TRBJ2-1; 10 bases map to TRBD2. CDR1 is SGDLS and CDR2 is YYNGEE in the germline V gene. The CDR3 totals 12 residues.